This T cell receptor beta chain was obtained from a study of blood T cell repertoires in COVID-19. Study overall: Italy, Spain and the United States were the sources of the convalescent and acute COVID-19 samples.

In germline, CDR1 is SGHTA, CDR2 FQGNSA. There are 13 residues in the CDR3. V lost 2 bases and J 6 bases, leaving 11 bases between the germline ends. In the original processing: Amplification from reference gene primers served as the basis for estimated nucleated cell counts. TCRdb's copy holds only in-frame clones and misses some; the assay was immunoSEQ multiplex PCR. For V, J and clone size, that table is used; D and trimming come from the DNA. The sample has around 97,000 clones, around 87% seen once. The TCR originated in a human donor in a cohort sampled during active COVID-19. Sequences were obtained from peripheral blood. V gene TRBV7-2 combines with J gene TRBJ2-7, with no clear D. The CDR3 coding sequence is TGTGCCAGCAGCTTATCTGGCGGTAGCGAGCAGTACTTC. Its translation: CASSLSGGSEQYF.